The 26 T cell receptor beta chains below come from one sample, sequenced in a study of neurological immune-mediated disorders. MiXCR, run by TCRdb on the 5' RACE reads, gives a single entry per CDR3 protein. The data hold 60,000 to 85,000 distinct CDR3 sequences, with around 5% observed a single time. Sequencing used PBMCs. All receptors derive from a woman aged 70-85 years with multiple sclerosis.

This clonotype was observed at least ten times. The rearrangement links TRBV4-2 to TRBJ2-4; D may correspond to TRBD1 or TRBD2 (5 bases each). The germline V gene has CDR1 LGHNA and CDR2 YNFKEQ. The CDR3 contains 14 residues. Trimming left V 0 bases short and J 9 bases short, with 12 bases between. This chain's CDR3 is CASSQDFGTAIQYF. The CDR3 DNA sequence: TGTGCCAGCAGCCAAGACTTCGGGACGGCCATTCAGTACTTC.

This clonotype was recorded at least ten times. The chain employs TRBV5-5 and TRBJ1-2, with D hard to call. Germline CDR1 SGHKS, CDR2 YYEKEE (reference sequence). The CDR3 runs 14 residues. Trimming took off 0 bases at V and 3 bases at J, with 9 bases between the two ends. CDR3 residues: CASSLVREDYGYTF. The CDR3 DNA reads TGTGCCAGCAGCTTGGTTCGGGAGGACTATGGCTACACCTTC. Complete variable domain (other parts from reference TRBV5-5 and TRBJ1-2): DAGVTQSPTHLIKTRGQQVTLRCSPISGHKSVSWYQQVLGQGPQFIFQYYEKEERGRGNFPDRFSARQFPNYSSELNVNALLLGDSALYLCASSLVREDYGYTFGSGTRLTVV.

This chain links TRBV5-6 with TRBJ1-1; 8 positions match TRBD1. This CDR3 spans 14 amino acids. Germline assignment: CDR1 SGHDT and CDR2 YYEEEE. V shed 0 bases, J shed 6 bases, and the junction held 4 bases outside the gene matches. In DNA form, the CDR3 reads TGTGCCAGCAGCTTGGAAAACAGGGGGGCTGAAGCTTTCTTT. This encodes CASSLENRGAEAFF.

This clonotype was counted at least ten times. The V and J genes are TRBV7-2 and TRBJ1-2, with TRBD1 as a possible D gene (6 bases). CDR1 SGHTA and CDR2 FQGNSA come from the germline V gene. The CDR3 consists of 13 residues. V was clipped by 5 bases and J by 1 base, with 8 bases between them. CDR3 sequence (DNA): TGTGCCAGCAGCGGACAGATTAACTATGGCTACACCTTC. This sequence encodes CASSGQINYGYTF.

The chain links TRBV6-2 or TRBV6-3 to TRBJ2-5; D might be TRBD1 (5 bases). The CDR3 spans 15 residues. Trimming stripped 5 bases from V and 1 base from J, with 14 bases between. From germline, CDR1 is MNHEY and CDR2 SVGEGT. The CDR3 protein is CASSVTGILQETQYF. The CDR3 region has the DNA TGTGCCAGCAGTGTAACAGGTATCCTCCAAGAGACCCAGTACTTC.

The chain is built from TRBV7-8 and TRBJ1-1; D unresolved. This CDR3 spans 15 amino acids. Germline CDR1 is SGHVS and CDR2 is FQNEAQ. V was shortened by 4 bases and J by 0 bases, with 12 bases between the two germline ends. CDR3 protein: CASSSTGLLNTEAFF. As DNA, the CDR3 is TGTGCCAGCAGCTCAACTGGGTTACTGAACACTGAAGCTTTCTTT.

This clonotype has ten or more counts. The V and J genes are TRBV7-7 and TRBJ2-1; D possibly matches TRBD1 or TRBD2 (6 bases each). CDR1 and CDR2 (germline): SSHAT, FNYEAQ (reference sequence). The CDR3 totals 13 residues. Trimming shortened V by 5 bases and J by 7 bases, and 12 bases separated the two germline ends. Here the CDR3 reads CASSQKGGNEQFF. As DNA, the CDR3 is TGTGCCAGCAGCCAAAAAGGGGGGAATGAGCAGTTCTTC.

This clonotype was counted at least ten times. The chain recombines TRBV7-6 with TRBJ2-2; 10 bases match TRBD1. The CDR3 totals 16 residues. Germline V lookup: CDR1 SGHVS, CDR2 FNYEAQ. V was clipped by 5 bases and J by 5 bases; unmatched bases: 8. CDR3 bases: TGTGCCAGCAGCCACCGACAGGGGGCTCGGACCGGGGAGCTGTTTTTT. It specifies CASSHRQGARTGELFF.

This chain links TRBV7-7 with TRBJ2-2; D ambiguous. Trimming left V 6 bases short and J 6 bases short, with 8 bases between. CDR1 is SSHAT, CDR2 FNYEAQ, per germline (reference sequence). There are 12 residues in the CDR3. This CDR3 reads CASSLGPGELFF. The CDR3 DNA follows: TGTGCCAGCAGTCTGGGCCCCGGGGAGCTGTTTTTT.

Concerning this clonotype: A single base separates this from a much larger clone, so it may be a read error. This chain connects TRBV6-1 to TRBJ1-2; no clear D gene. The CDR3 covers 11 residues. The germline CDR1 and CDR2 sequences are MNHNS and SASEGT. In DNA form, the CDR3 reads TGTGACAGCAGTGATAACTATGGCTACACCTTC. Residues: CDSSDNYGYTF.

Ten or more counts support this clonotype. The chain has TRBV6-6 and TRBJ2-7; 14 positions agree with TRBD2. Trimming at V came to 4 bases and at J to 9 bases, leaving 11 bases not matched to a gene. CDR1 and CDR2 (germline): MNHNY, SVGAGI (reference sequence). The CDR3 is 16 residues long. The CDR3 sequence is CASSSGLAGEHPRQYF. In DNA form, the CDR3 reads TGTGCCAGCAGTTCGGGACTAGCGGGAGAGCACCCTCGGCAGTACTTC.

For the CDR3, the DNA is TGTGCCAGCAGCCCCTTTGTGGCGGGAAGCTCCTACGAGCAGTACTTC. Protein sequence: CASSPFVAGSSYEQYF. The chain has TRBV3-1 and TRBJ2-7; D perhaps matches TRBD2 (6 bases). Germline V lookup: CDR1 LGHDT, CDR2 YNNKEL (reference sequence). V was shortened by 4 bases and J by 0 bases, with 16 bases between the two germline ends. The CDR3 length is 16 residues.

This clonotype was seen many times. The chain links TRBV20-1 to TRBJ1-1; TRBD1 matches 7 bases. The CDR3 has 14 amino acids. Germline CDR1 DFQATT, CDR2 SNEGSKA (reference sequence). Trimming at V came to 5 bases and at J to 1 base, leaving 7 bases not matched to a gene. The CDR3 region has the DNA TGCAGTGCTCCGGACAGGTCAACGAACACTGAAGCTTTCTTT. Encoded protein: CSAPDRSTNTEAFF.

This clonotype was counted at least ten times. The CDR3 here is CSARDAAGGPGELFF. In DNA form, the CDR3 reads TGCAGTGCTAGAGATGCAGCGGGAGGTCCCGGGGAGCTGTTTTTT. The chain carries TRBV20-1 and TRBJ2-2; 9 bases are a match to TRBD2. With V trimmed by 0 bases and J by 6 bases, 5 bases remained unmatched. This CDR3 has 15 residues. From germline, CDR1 is DFQATT and CDR2 SNEGSKA (reference sequence).

As regards this clonotype: A much bigger clone sits one base away, suggesting this may be a read error. The chain combines TRBV20-1 with TRBJ2-7; TRBD2 aligns across 10 bases. Germline values: CDR1 DFQATT, CDR2 SNEGSKA (reference sequence). CDR3 length equals 13 residues. V was clipped by 6 bases and J by 5 bases; unmatched bases: 7. For the CDR3, the DNA is TGCAGTGCGACGGGACTAGCGCAACACGAGCAGTACTTC. Its protein is CSATGLAQHEQYF.

In its sample, this clonotype was seen many times. The chain combines TRBV7-9 with TRBJ2-5, with TRBD1 as a possible D gene (5 bases). The CDR3 has 15 residues. Per germline, CDR1 SEHNR and CDR2 FQNEAQ (reference sequence). With 2 bases removed from V and 7 bases from J, the gap between germline ends came to 17 bases. DNA of the CDR3: TGTGCCAGCAGCTTATCCGGCGGTAGGGGATCGACCCAGTACTTC. It is translated as CASSLSGGRGSTQYF.

This clonotype was observed many times. The V and J genes are TRBV12-3 or TRBV12-4 and TRBJ2-7, with D tentatively TRBD2 (6 bases). The length of the CDR3 is 15 residues. Trimming stripped 3 bases from V and 5 bases from J, with 17 bases between. CDR3 residues: CASSLNRRDPHEQYF. The CDR3 region has the DNA TGTGCCAGCAGTTTGAATCGGCGGGACCCTCACGAGCAGTACTTC.

The sample holds many counts of this clonotype. The genes are TRBV20-1 and TRBJ2-7; a weak D match, TRBD2 (5 bases). The CDR3 runs 12 residues. Trimming cost V 5 bases and J 0 bases, with 8 bases left between them. CDR1 and CDR2 from the germline V gene are DFQATT and SNEGSKA (reference sequence). Here the CDR3 DNA reads TGCAGTGCTCCCGGGAACTCCTACGAGCAGTACTTC. Its protein product is CSAPGNSYEQYF.

This clonotype has at least ten counts. The chain joins TRBV7-2 to TRBJ2-1, with TRBD2 matching 8 bases. The germline gives CDR1 SGHTA, CDR2 FQGNSA. CDR3 length equals 15 residues. J lost 5 bases, V lost 3 bases, and 6 bases had no gene match. The CDR3 sequence: CASSFGLASNNEQFF. The CDR3 DNA follows: TGTGCCAGCAGCTTTGGACTAGCATCTAACAATGAGCAGTTCTTC.

This clonotype appeared a few times. The chain joins TRBV7-3 to TRBJ2-5; 9 nucleotides match TRBD2. The CDR3 length is 15 residues. Per germline, CDR1 SGHTA and CDR2 FQGTGA. V was pared by 3 bases and J by 3 bases, with 5 bases of the junction left unmatched. CDR3 DNA sequence: TGTGCCAGCAGCTTTGCGGGAGGGCCGGAAGAGACCCAGTACTTC. As protein: CASSFAGGPEETQYF. Together with reference TRBV7-3 and TRBJ2-5, the CDR3 gives the full variable domain: GAGVSQTPSNKVTEKGKYVELRCDPISGHTALYWYRQSLGQGPEFLIYFQGTGAADDSGLPNDRFFAVRPEGSVSTLKIQRTERGDSAVYLCASSFAGGPEETQYFGPGTRLLVL.

This clonotype showed up many times. V is TRBV20-1 and J is TRBJ1-1; no definite D call. CDR1 is DFQATT and CDR2 is SNEGSKA in the germline V gene (reference sequence). The CDR3 totals 15 residues. V lost 4 bases and J lost 0, with 15 bases in between. The chain's CDR3 is CSAIRPTVLNTEAFF. In DNA form, the CDR3 reads TGCAGTGCTATCAGGCCCACAGTACTGAACACTGAAGCTTTCTTT.

This clonotype turned up a few times. J is TRBJ2-7 and V is TRBV5-6, with a possible D match to TRBD2 (5 bases). Trimming pared 1 base from V and 4 bases from J, leaving 18 bases between. Germline lookup yields CDR1 SGHDT and CDR2 YYEEEE. This CDR3 comprises 16 residues. The CDR3 sequence is CASSLFTAPAAYEQYF. The CDR3 DNA reads TGTGCCAGCAGCTTGTTTACTGCTCCAGCGGCTTACGAGCAGTACTTC.

In regard to this clonotype: At one of its ends the junction is not consistent with the germline gene, which may arise from a read error. The chain recombines TRBV7-6 with TRBJ2-5, with TRBD2 identical over 9 bases. Germline V gene data show CDR1 as SGHVS and CDR2 as FNYEAQ. The CDR3 consists of 14 residues. The CDR3 sequence: CTSSTGTSKETQYF. The CDR3 DNA is TGTACCAGTAGCACCGGGACTAGCAAAGAGACCCAGTACTTC.

This clonotype was recorded at least ten times. The chain employs TRBV29-1 and TRBJ2-5; D is unresolved. Germline lookup yields CDR1 SQVTM and CDR2 ANQGSEA. Trimming pared 3 bases from V and 2 bases from J, leaving 10 bases between. The CDR3 contains 13 residues. The CDR3 here is CSVDRHGQETQYF. CDR3 DNA sequence: TGCAGCGTTGATAGACACGGGCAAGAGACCCAGTACTTC.

This clonotype has at least ten counts. The V call is TRBV12-3 or TRBV12-4, the J call TRBJ1-2; D remains ambiguous. The CDR3 extends over 14 amino acids. Trimming removed 5 bases at V and 1 base at J, with 11 bases between. This chain's CDR3 is CASSTLGVNYGYTF. The CDR3 DNA reads TGTGCCAGCAGTACCCTTGGGGTTAACTATGGCTACACCTTC.

As to this clonotype: A much larger clone differs by one base, so this may be a read error. The chain couples TRBV29-1 to TRBJ1-1; no reliable D call. In germline, CDR1 is SQVTM, CDR2 ANQGSEA. V lost 2 bases, J lost 6 bases, and 13 bases lay in between. This CDR3 spans 13 amino acids. The CDR3 protein is CSVELPGRAEAFF. For the CDR3, the DNA is TGCAGCGTTGAACTCCCGGGGAGGGCTGAAGCTTTCTTT. The full variable domain, completed using reference TRBV29-1 and TRBJ1-1, is SAVISQKPSRDICQRGTSLTIQCQVDSQVTMMFWYRQQPGQSLTLIATANQGSEATYESGFVIDKFPISRPNLTFSTLTVSNMSPEDSSIYLCSVELPGRAEAFFGQGTRLTVV.